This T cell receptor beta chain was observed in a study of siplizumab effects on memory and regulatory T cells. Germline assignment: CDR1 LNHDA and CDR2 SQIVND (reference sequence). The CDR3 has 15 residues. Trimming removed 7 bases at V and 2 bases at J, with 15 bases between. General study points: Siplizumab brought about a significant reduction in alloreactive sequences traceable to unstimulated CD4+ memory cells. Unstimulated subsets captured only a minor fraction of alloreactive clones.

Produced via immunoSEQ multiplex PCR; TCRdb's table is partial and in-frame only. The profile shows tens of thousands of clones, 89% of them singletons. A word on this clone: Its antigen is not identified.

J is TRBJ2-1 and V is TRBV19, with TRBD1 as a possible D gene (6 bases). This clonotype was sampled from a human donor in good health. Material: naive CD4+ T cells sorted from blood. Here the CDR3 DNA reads TGTGCCAGTACCACTGTTGAGGGGGCCTACAATGAGCAGTTCTTC. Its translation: CASTTVEGAYNEQFF.